This TCR beta chain was obtained from a study of T cell responses to AZD1222 COVID-19 vaccine. Study-level findings and limits: Spike-wide vaccine-associated CD4 TCRs dominated at 160-218 and 743-854.

The CDR3 covers 13 residues. The germline CDR1 and CDR2 sequences are MNHEY and SVGEGT. Trimming left V 4 bases short and J 6 bases short, with 9 bases between. The method was immunoSEQ multiplex PCR; TCRdb's version includes in-frame clones alone and lacks a portion of them. The table records more than 140,000 clones, around 88% of them present only once. A note on this clone: Antigen unknown.

The source was peripheral blood, collected on day 0 of AZD1222 vaccination. This receptor was taken from an adult in good health. V and J are TRBV6-2 or TRBV6-3 and TRBJ2-2; D unclear. The CDR3 sequence: CASSWRGAGELFF. CDR3 nucleotides: TGTGCCAGCAGTTGGCGCGGCGCCGGGGAGCTGTTTTTT.